These T cell receptor beta chains were read from a single sample in a study of T cells in Graves' hyperthyroidism and ophthalmopathy. MiXCR was run by TCRdb on the multiplex PCR reads, yielding one entry per CDR3 protein. The sample holds 360,000 or so distinct CDR3 sequences, 13% to 15% seen once. What was sequenced was blood. The receptors here all came from a woman aged 60-70 years with Graves' ophthalmopathy. The CDR3 runs from the conserved cysteine through the conserved F or W. The D gene is left open where the match is weak. Size values are once, few and many counts, or a class for expanded clones, and some rows have none.

J gene | V gene | D gene | clone size | CDR3 DNA | CDR3 protein
TRBJ2-5 | TRBV28 | . | . | TGTGCCAGCAGTTCGGGGCTGTACCAAGAGACCCAGTACTTC | CASSSGLYQETQYF
TRBJ1-4 | TRBV20-1 | TRBD1 | many | TGCAGTGCTCAACAGGGGGCTCGGGAAAAACTGTTTTTT | CSAQQGAREKLFF
TRBJ2-3 | TRBV3-1 | . | many | TGTGCCAGCAGCCCCCCCCCGCAGTCCCCGAGGGCAGATACGCAGTATTTT | CASSPPPQSPRADTQYF
TRBJ1-1 | TRBV5-1 | . | many | TGCGCCAGCAGCTTGGTGGTGGACACTGAAGCTTTCTTT | CASSLVVDTEAFF
TRBJ2-5 | TRBV7-7 | . | many | TGTGCTAGCAGCTTTCGGGGGGCTGAGACCCAGTACTTC | CASSFRGAETQYF
TRBJ2-6 | TRBV6-2/TRBV6-3 | . | many | TGTGCCAGCAGTTACGGGGTTGGGGCCAACGTCCTGACTTTC | CASSYGVGANVLTF
TRBJ1-5 | TRBV6-1 | . | many | TGTGCCAGCAGCTCGGCCTGGAATCAGCCCCAGCATTTT | CASSSAWNQPQHF
TRBJ2-7 | TRBV7-9 | TRBD2 | few | TGTGCCAGCAGCCGGGACTACAGCCTGGAGCAGTACTTC | CASSRDYSLEQYF
TRBJ1-6 | TRBV6-1 | . | many | TGTGCCAGCAGTGAACTAGGGGACAATTCACCCCTCCACTTT | CASSELGDNSPLHF
TRBJ1-5 | TRBV6-2/TRBV6-3 | . | . | TGTGCCAGCAGTTCCCTCTGGAGAGGCGATCAGCCCCAGCATTTT | CASSSLWRGDQPQHF
TRBJ2-1 | TRBV3-1 | . | many | TGTGCCAGCAGCCATGATGCCGCGGCCTACAATGAGCAGTTCTTC | CASSHDAAAYNEQFF
TRBJ2-1 | TRBV5-1 | TRBD2 | many | TGCGCCAGCAGCCCCCTTACGGGTAGCGGGAGAGCCAATGAGCAGTTCTTC | CASSPLTGSGRANEQFF
TRBJ1-6 | TRBV12-3/TRBV12-4 | . | few | TGTGCCAGCGCCAGGGCGGTGGGCCGGGGGTCACCCCTCCACTTT | CASARAVGRGSPLHF
TRBJ2-1 | TRBV12-3/TRBV12-4 | . | many | TGTGCCAGCAGTTTAATTCGGCTAGTCTCCTACAATGAGCAGTTCTTC | CASSLIRLVSYNEQFF
TRBJ1-1 | TRBV3-1 | . | many | TGTGCCAGCAGCCAAGTGGTAGGGAAGACTGAAGCTTTCTTT | CASSQVVGKTEAFF
TRBJ2-7 | TRBV28 | . | . | TGTGCCAGCAGAACCCCAAAAGGGTTCGATTACGAGCAGTACTTC | CASRTPKGFDYEQYF
TRBJ2-1 | TRBV7-8 | . | many | TGTGCCAGCAGCTTAAGGGGAGGCCACAACACTGAGCAGTTCTTC | CASSLRGGHNTEQFF
TRBJ1-2 | TRBV6-5 | TRBD1 | many | TGTGCCAGCAGTTACACCGGACAGGGCGATGGCTACACCTTC | CASSYTGQGDGYTF
TRBJ2-7 | TRBV6-1 | TRBD1 | many | TGTGCCAGCAGCTTAGGACAGGCGAGCTCCTACGAGCAGTACTTC | CASSLGQASSYEQYF
TRBJ1-1 | TRBV7-9 | . | . | TGTGCCAGCAGCTTGCGCTCAGGGGCAAACACTGAAGCTTTCTTT | CASSLRSGANTEAFF
TRBJ1-2 | TRBV12-3/TRBV12-4 | TRBD1 | many | TGTGCCAGCAGTTTCGGACAGGGGGCGAACTATGGCTACACCTTC | CASSFGQGANYGYTF
TRBJ2-1 | TRBV28 | TRBD2 | many | TGTGCCAGCAGTTCACCGGGACTAGCGGGAATGAATGAGCAGTTCTTC | CASSSPGLAGMNEQFF
TRBJ1-5 | TRBV20-1 | TRBD1 | many | TGCAGTGCTTCTAACAGGGGTGAGGGCAATCAGCCCCAGCATTTT | CSASNRGEGNQPQHF
TRBJ2-3 | TRBV27 | . | many | TGTGCCAGCAGTTTCTCGGACGGTCATCGCACAGATACGCAGTATTTT | CASSFSDGHRTDTQYF
TRBJ2-7 | TRBV4-1 | . | few | TGCGCCAGCAGCCAAGAAAGACCTAGGAGCTCCTACGAGCAGTACTTC | CASSQERPRSSYEQYF
TRBJ1-2 | TRBV2 | TRBD1 | many | TGTGCCAGCAGAGCGGGACAGGGTTCGGTATATGGCTACACCTTC | CASRAGQGSVYGYTF
TRBJ1-2 | TRBV2 | . | many | TGTGCCAGCAACCCGCGGGCCTATGGCTACACCTTC | CASNPRAYGYTF
TRBJ1-1 | TRBV27 | . | . | TGTGCCAGCAGTCTTAACTTGGGTGAAGCTTTCTTT | CASSLNLGEAFF
TRBJ2-4 | TRBV20-1 | . | many | TGCAGTGCTAGGGGCCTAGGACTAACCGAACTAGCCAAAAACATTCAGTACTTC | CSARGLGLTELAKNIQYF
TRBJ2-2 | TRBV20-1 | TRBD2 | . | TGCAGTGCTAGAGGGGGGGGGGGGGACACCGGGGAGCTGTTTTTT | CSARGGGGDTGELFF
TRBJ2-3 | TRBV7-9 | . | . | TGTGCCAGCAGCTTAGGGTCTACAGGAGAGAGCACAGATACGCAGTATTTT | CASSLGSTGESTDTQYF
TRBJ1-4 | TRBV5-1 | . | . | TGCGCCAGCAGCTTGGATCTAACGCTCGGTGAAAAACTGTTTTTT | CASSLDLTLGEKLFF
TRBJ1-4 | TRBV24-1 | . | many | TGTGCCACCAGTGACGGACAGACCGCGAATGAAAAACTGTTTTTT | CATSDGQTANEKLFF
TRBJ2-7 | TRBV20-1 | TRBD1 | many | TGCAGTGCTCCCCGGGACAGGGCTCTCTACGAGCAGTACTTC | CSAPRDRALYEQYF
TRBJ2-7 | TRBV25-1 | TRBD1 | . | TGTGCCAGCAGTGGCTCGGGACAGCTCGTCGAGCAGTACTTC | CASSGSGQLVEQYF
TRBJ2-2 | TRBV12-3/TRBV12-4 | . | many | TGTGCCAGCAGTGTCTCAAAGGGGACAACCGGGGAGCTGTTTTTT | CASSVSKGTTGELFF
TRBJ1-1 | TRBV19 | . | . | TGTGCCAGTACCCAGGGAGCGGGTGAAGCTTTCTTT | CASTQGAGEAFF
TRBJ2-6 | TRBV28 | . | . | TGTGCCAGCAGTTTCTTGAGGGGGGATTCTGGGGCCAACGTCCTGACTTTC | CASSFLRGDSGANVLTF
TRBJ2-1 | TRBV9 | . | many | TGTGCCAGCAGCACCCATGACCTAAATGAGCAGTTCTTC | CASSTHDLNEQFF
TRBJ1-4 | TRBV20-1 | TRBD1 | . | TGCAGTGCTGTACAGGGGGGACATGGAAAACTGTTTTTT | CSAVQGGHGKLFF
TRBJ2-2 | TRBV3-1 | TRBD2 | many | TGTGCCAGCAGCCTCTTGACCGGACTAGCGGGAACCGGGGAGCTGTTTTTT | CASSLLTGLAGTGELFF
TRBJ2-3 | TRBV28 | . | many | TGTGCCAGCAGGGAAGAGCCCTCAGATACGCAGTATTTT | CASREEPSDTQYF
TRBJ2-1 | TRBV9 | TRBD1 | many | TGTGCCAGCAGCGTAGATGTTGGGACAGCGTACAATGAGCAGTTCTTC | CASSVDVGTAYNEQFF
TRBJ2-1 | TRBV2 | TRBD2 | many | TGTGCCAGCAAGGGGACTACGTCCTACAATGAGCAGTTCTTC | CASKGTTSYNEQFF